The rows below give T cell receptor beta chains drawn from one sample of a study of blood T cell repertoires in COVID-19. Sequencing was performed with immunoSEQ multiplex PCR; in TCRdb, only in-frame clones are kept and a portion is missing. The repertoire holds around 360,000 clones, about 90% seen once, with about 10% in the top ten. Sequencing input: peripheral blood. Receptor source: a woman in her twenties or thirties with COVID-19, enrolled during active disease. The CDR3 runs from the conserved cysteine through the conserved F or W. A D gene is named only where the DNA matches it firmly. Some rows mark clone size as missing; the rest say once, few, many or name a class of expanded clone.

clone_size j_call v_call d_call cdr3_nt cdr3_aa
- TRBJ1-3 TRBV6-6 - TGTGCCAGCAGCACAGGGCAAGGCTCTGGAAACACCATATATTTT CASSTGQGSGNTIYF
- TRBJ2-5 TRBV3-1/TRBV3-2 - TGTGCCAGCAGCCAAGAGAGAACCCAGTACTTC CASSQERTQYF
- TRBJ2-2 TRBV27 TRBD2 TGTGCCAGCAGTTTATTAGGTAGCGGGAGGACCGGGGAGCTGTTTTTT CASSLLGSGRTGELFF
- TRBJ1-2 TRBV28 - TGTGCCATCCGCTCCGCAGGGTTCTATGGCTACACCTTC CAIRSAGFYGYTF
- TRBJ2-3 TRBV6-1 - TGTGCCAGCAGTGAATACACCAGCACAGATACGCAGTATTTT CASSEYTSTDTQYF
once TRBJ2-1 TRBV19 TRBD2 TGTGCCAGTAGTCGAGGTGTTGGGCGGGGGGCCTACAATGAGCAGTTCTTC CASSRGVGRGAYNEQFF
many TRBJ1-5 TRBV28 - TGTGCCAGCAGTCATCCGGGTTGGGAGAATCAGCCCCAGCATTTT CASSHPGWENQPQHF
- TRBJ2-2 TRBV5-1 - TGCGCCAGCAGCTTGTCGACAGCCCGTTCGAGCAGGGCCGGGGAGCTGTTTTTT CASSLSTARSSRAGELFF
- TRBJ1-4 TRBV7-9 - TGTGCCAGCAGCGCGGGCTCCTTGGGGGAAAAACTGTTTTTT CASSAGSLGEKLFF
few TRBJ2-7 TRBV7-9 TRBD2 TGTGCCAGCAGGCTAGCGGGAGAAACCCACGAGCAGTACTTC CASRLAGETHEQYF
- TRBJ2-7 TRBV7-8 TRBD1 TGTGCCAGCACCCCGGACAGGCTAACCTACGAGCAGTACTTC CASTPDRLTYEQYF
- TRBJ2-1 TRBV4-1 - TGCGCCAGCAGCCACGAGGTTAATGAGCAGTTCTTC CASSHEVNEQFF
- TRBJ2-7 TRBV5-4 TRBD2 TGTGCCAGCAGCCTTCCCTCTAGCGGGGTTCGTTACGAGCAGTACTTC CASSLPSSGVRYEQYF
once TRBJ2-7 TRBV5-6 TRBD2 TGTGCCAGCAGCTTGGCCGGTCGGCTAGCGGGAGACGGCTCCTACGAGCAGTACTTC CASSLAGRLAGDGSYEQYF
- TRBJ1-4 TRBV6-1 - TGTGCCAGCAGTGAGCAACAGGGAGCTGAAAAACTGTTTTTT CASSEQQGAEKLFF
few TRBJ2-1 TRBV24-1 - TGTGCCACCAGTGGGTCGGGGACAATTGACAATGAGCAGTTCTTC CATSGSGTIDNEQFF
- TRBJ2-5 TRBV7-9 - TGTGCCAGCAGCTTGTATTTCGGGGGCCAAGAGACCCAGTACTTC CASSLYFGGQETQYF
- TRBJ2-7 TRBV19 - TGTGCCAGTAGTATGAATCAGATCTCCTACGAGCAGTACTTC CASSMNQISYEQYF
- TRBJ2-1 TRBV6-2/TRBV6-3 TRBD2 TGTGCCAGCAGCCGCCCAGCGGGAGCCTACAATGAGCAGTTCTTC CASSRPAGAYNEQFF
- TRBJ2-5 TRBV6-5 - TGTGCCAGCAGTTACTCCGACAGACCAGAAGAGACCCAGTACTTC CASSYSDRPEETQYF
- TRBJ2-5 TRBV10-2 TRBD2 TGCGCCAGCTCTCCTAGCGGGACCCAAGAGACCCAGTACTTC CASSPSGTQETQYF
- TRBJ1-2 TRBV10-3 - TGTGCCATCAGCCCTAATTATGGCTACACCTTC CAISPNYGYTF
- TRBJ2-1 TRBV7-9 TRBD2 TGTGCCAGCAGACCCACTAGCGACGGGAACAATGAGCAGTTCTTC CASRPTSDGNNEQFF
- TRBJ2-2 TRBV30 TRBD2 TGTGCCTGGAGGCTAGCGGGAGTAGACACCGGGGAGCTGTTTTTT CAWRLAGVDTGELFF
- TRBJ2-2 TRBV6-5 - TGTGCCAGCAGTTACTCCCCTAGGATCACCGGGGAGCTGTTTTTT CASSYSPRITGELFF
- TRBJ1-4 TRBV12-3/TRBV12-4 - TGTGCCAGCAGTACCGGTCAAGATGAAAAACTGTTTTTT CASSTGQDEKLFF
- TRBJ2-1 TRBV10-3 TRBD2 TGTGCCGGCGCCGGGACTAGCGTCTCCTACAATGAGCAGTTCTTC CAGAGTSVSYNEQFF
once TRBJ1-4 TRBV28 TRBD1 TGTGCCAGCAGTGGACAAGGACAGGCCCTTGCAACTAATGAAAAACTGTTTTTT CASSGQGQALATNEKLFF
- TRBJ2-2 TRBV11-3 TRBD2 TGTGCCAGCAGCCCCGGACTAGCGGGAGTCGTCGGGGAGCTGTTTTTT CASSPGLAGVVGELFF
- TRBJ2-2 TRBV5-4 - TGTGCCAGCAGCGACCGGCAGACTGCGAACACCGGGGAGCTGTTTTTT CASSDRQTANTGELFF
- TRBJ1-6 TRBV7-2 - TGTGCCAGCAGCTTAGGGGGGGAAAATTCACCCCTCCACTTT CASSLGGENSPLHF
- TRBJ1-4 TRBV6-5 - TGTGCCAGCAGTAAGCGGCAGGCAACTAATGAAAAACTGTTTTTT CASSKRQATNEKLFF
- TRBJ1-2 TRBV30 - TGTGCCTGGAGTGAGTCGTGGGGGGAAAGTCTAAGGAGCTATGGCTACACCTTC CAWSESWGESLRSYGYTF
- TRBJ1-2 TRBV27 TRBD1 TGTGCCAGCAGTCCCGGGACAGGGGTGGGCTACACCTTC CASSPGTGVGYTF
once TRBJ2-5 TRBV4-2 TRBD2 TGTGCCAGCAGCCAAGCACTAGCGGGAGACTACGTTGCCCCTTGGGAGACCCAGTACTTC CASSQALAGDYVAPWETQYF
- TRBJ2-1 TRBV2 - TGTGCCAGCAGTGAATGGATAGCGACCGATGAGCAGTTCTTC CASSEWIATDEQFF
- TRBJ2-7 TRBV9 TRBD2 TGTGCCAGCAGCGTACGGCCGGGGGGAGTGGACGAGCAGTACTTC CASSVRPGGVDEQYF
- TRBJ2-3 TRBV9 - TGTGCCAGCAGCCAAAATGTGGATACGCAGTATTTT CASSQNVDTQYF
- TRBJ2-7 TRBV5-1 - TGCGCCAGCGGAAGTGGCGGGCCTCCCTACGAGCAGTACTTC CASGSGGPPYEQYF
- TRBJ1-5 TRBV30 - TGTGCCTGGAGTGTACTGGGGCGGATCAATCAGCCCCAGCATTTT CAWSVLGRINQPQHF
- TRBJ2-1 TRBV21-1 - TGTGTCAGCCACACGAGACGGGAGAAGGACAATGAGCAGTTCTTC CVSHTRREKDNEQFF
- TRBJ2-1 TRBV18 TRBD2 TGTGCCAGCTCACAACTACCGAGGGATTCTAGCGGGAGGTCGGATGAGCAGTTCTTC CASSQLPRDSSGRSDEQFF
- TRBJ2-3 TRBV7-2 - TGTGCCAGCAGCTTATTCGGTTCCACAGATACGCAGTATTTT CASSLFGSTDTQYF
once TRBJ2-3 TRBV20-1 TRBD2 TGCAGTGCTAGTGAGCGGGAGTTCAGCACAGATACGCAGTATTTT CSASEREFSTDTQYF
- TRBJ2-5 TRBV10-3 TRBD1 TGTGCCATCAGCCCGGGACAGGGAGTATTGGCCCAGTACTTC CAISPGQGVLAQYF
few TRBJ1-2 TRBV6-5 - TGTGCCAGCAGTTCCCCAACGACAGCCAACTATGGCTACACCTTC CASSSPTTANYGYTF
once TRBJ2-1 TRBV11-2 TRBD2 TGTGCCAGCAGCCCCGGGACTAGCGGGATGAGTTCGCAGTTCTTC CASSPGTSGMSSQFF
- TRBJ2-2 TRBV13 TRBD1 TGTGCCAGCAGCGCCCAAGGGACAGAAAGCACCGGGGAGCTGTTTTTT CASSAQGTESTGELFF
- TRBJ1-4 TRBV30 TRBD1 TGTGCCTGGAGTTCCAGGGGGCGCGGGGTTAATGAAAAACTGTTTTTT CAWSSRGRGVNEKLFF
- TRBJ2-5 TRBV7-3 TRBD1 TGTGCCAGCAGCAACGGACAGGGCCAAGAGACCCAGTACTTC CASSNGQGQETQYF
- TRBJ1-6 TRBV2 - TGTGCCAGCAGTAGTGGGGCTTCACCCCTCCACTTT CASSSGASPLHF
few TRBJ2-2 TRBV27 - TGTGCCAGCAGTTCTCGGGCGGGGATAGCGGTTAACACCGGGGAGCTGTTTTTT CASSSRAGIAVNTGELFF
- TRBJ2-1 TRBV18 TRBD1 TGTGCCAGCTCACCCGCGACAGGGTTGAATGAGCAGTTCTTC CASSPATGLNEQFF
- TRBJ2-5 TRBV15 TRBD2 TGTGCCACCAGCAGAGAAGGGCGGGAGTTGGTTGAGACCCAGTACTTC CATSREGRELVETQYF
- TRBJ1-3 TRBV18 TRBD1 TGTGCCAGCTCACCAGGGACAGTCTCTGGAAACACCATATATTTT CASSPGTVSGNTIYF
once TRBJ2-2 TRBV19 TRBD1 TGTGCCAGTAGTATAGATCTGGGGACAGCGAACACCGGGGAGCTGTTTTTT CASSIDLGTANTGELFF
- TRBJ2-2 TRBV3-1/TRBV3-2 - TGTGCCAGCAGCCAGATGACAGCTACGAACACCGGGGAGCTGTTTTTT CASSQMTATNTGELFF
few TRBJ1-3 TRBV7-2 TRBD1 TGTGCCAGCCGAACAGGGGGCTCTGGAAACACCATATATTTT CASRTGGSGNTIYF
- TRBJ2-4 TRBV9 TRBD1 TGTGCCAGCAGCGAGGGGACAGGGTTGGGCATTCAGTACTTC CASSEGTGLGIQYF